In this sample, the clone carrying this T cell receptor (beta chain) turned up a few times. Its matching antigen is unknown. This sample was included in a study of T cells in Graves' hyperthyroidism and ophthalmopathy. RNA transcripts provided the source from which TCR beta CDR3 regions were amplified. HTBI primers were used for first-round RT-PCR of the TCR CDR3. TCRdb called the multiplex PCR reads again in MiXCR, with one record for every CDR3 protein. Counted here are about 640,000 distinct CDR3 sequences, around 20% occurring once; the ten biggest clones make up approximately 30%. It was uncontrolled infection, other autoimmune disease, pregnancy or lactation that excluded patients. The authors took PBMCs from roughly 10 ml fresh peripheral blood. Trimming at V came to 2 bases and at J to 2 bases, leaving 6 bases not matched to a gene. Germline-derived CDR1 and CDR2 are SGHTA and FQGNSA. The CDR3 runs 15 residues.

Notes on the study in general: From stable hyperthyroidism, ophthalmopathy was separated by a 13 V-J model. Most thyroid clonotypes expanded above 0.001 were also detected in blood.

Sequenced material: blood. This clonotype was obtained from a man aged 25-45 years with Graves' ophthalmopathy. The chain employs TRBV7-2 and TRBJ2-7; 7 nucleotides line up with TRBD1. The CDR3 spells CASSLLPTGAYEQYF. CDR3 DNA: TGTGCCAGCAGCTTATTGCCCACAGGGGCCTACGAGCAGTACTTC.